The T cell receptor beta chain described here comes from a study of molecular identifiers for immune sequencing clone quantification. TCRdb reanalysed the PCR reads using MiXCR and keeps one entry per CDR3 protein. The sample carries over 600,000 distinct CDR3 sequences, approximately 20% recorded once. Comments on this clonotype: This likely traces to a read error, being one base from a far larger clone. In this CDR3 the conserved last residue, phenylalanine or tryptophan, is missing, so a read error is likely.

The sorting of naive CD8 T cells used the CD8+CD4-CCR7+CD45RA+ phenotype. Trimming took off 2 bases at V and 8 bases at J, with 3 bases between the two ends. This CDR3 has 10 residues. Germline V gene sequence: CDR1 MDHEN, CDR2 SYDVKM. Sequencing used naive CD8+ T cells from blood, with Jurkat cell RNA spiked in. Subset in this sample: FACS-sorted CD8+CD4-CCR7+CD45RA+ naive T cells. This TCR was sampled from a human donor in good health. Some libraries in this study had Jurkat cell RNA spiked in. The chain has TRBV28 and TRBJ1-1; D is unresolved. CDR3 nucleotide sequence: TGTGCCAGCAGTTTAGGAGAAGCTTTCCTT. Its protein product is CASSLGEAFL.